This T cell receptor beta chain was sequenced in a study of T cells after yellow fever vaccination (dated by TCRdb to between 2019 and 2020). For context, the study as a whole: Libraries from fractions with low cell numbers were prepared with the SMART-Seq v4 Ultra Low Input RNA kit. The cohort comprised two healthy male donors, one aged 18 to 29 and one aged 30 to 40 years. Blood samples were taken at several timepoints before and after primary and secondary immunization, and bulk PBMC replicates and cell subsets were isolated. To follow T-cell clones before and after both primary and booster YFV17D yellow fever vaccination, bulk TCR alpha and beta repertoires underwent longitudinal sequencing. The paper's findings and limits, for the study overall: After the booster, most of the clones that had expanded following primary vaccination were detected again (96% of CD4 and around 90% of CD8), which suggests that memory was broadly maintained. Because the study included only a couple of donors, the extent to which the findings can be generalized is limited. Compared with the primary T-cell response, the secondary T-cell response was faster but weaker, reaching its peak on day 5 rather than on day 15. Computational filtering was required because FACS-sorted repertoires could contain abundant contaminating clonotypes from the bulk population. A small fraction of clonotypes appeared in both the CD4 and CD8 compartments, likely as a result of convergent recombination.

Synthesis of TCR cDNA relied on 5'RACE template switching, a step that introduced a universal primer site along with unique molecular identifiers. cDNA synthesis was primed from both the TCR alpha and TCR beta constant segments. Two PCR steps were used to amplify libraries, with sample barcodes and sequencing adapters being added in the second step. Libraries were sequenced on Illumina HiSeq 2500 (2x100 bp) or NovaSeq (2x150 bp). The study's own analysis went as follows. Demultiplexing of reads and collapsing into UMI consensus sequences were performed with MIGEC, and V(D)J alignment was carried out with MiXCR. Vaccine-responding clonotypes were identified with edgeR using replicate PBMC samples, with FDR below 0.01 and a log2 fold change above 5 up to day 15 being required. Bulk clonotypes were assigned CD4 or CD8 identity according to which sequenced CD4 or CD8 repertoire held them at higher abundance. TCRdb ran its own pipeline on the public reads, namely fastp trimming at Q25 and MiXCR clone calling, and kept in-frame beta chains. CDR3 protein duplicates are merged, each entry listing the most common genes and DNA. These V and J calls derive from TCRdb rather than the authors' analysis. For this sample there are around 250,000 distinct CDR3 sequences; 6.9% appear just once. Of the sample, around 0.9% is held by the ten largest clones.

This clonotype was seen many times. What this receptor recognizes is not known. It has no much larger one-base neighbor in the sample; base qualities were not kept. The CDR3, cysteine through phenylalanine, is 15 amino acids long. Of all the DNA, just the CDR3 is kept, 45 bases in frame from base 1. Relative to germline, V is 0 bases shorter and J is 3 bases shorter, with 10 bases between their ends. Based on the germline V gene, the CDR1 and CDR2 sequences are SGHRS and YFSETQ. This sample's treatment or condition label indicates: live attenuated yellow fever vaccine strain. PBMCs were isolated from peripheral blood using a standard Ficoll-Paque protocol. CD4 and CD8 T-cell fractions were isolated with Dynabeads CD4 and CD8 positive selection kits. RNA was extracted with TriZol from bulk PBMCs, CD4 and CD8 fractions, and dextramer-positive and dextramer-negative fractions.

Here the sequenced sample was CD4+ T cells sorted from PBMCs, taken 15 days after the yellow fever booster vaccination. The clonotype was recovered from a man in his thirties or forties who received the YFV17D yellow fever vaccine. The chain employs TRBV5-1 and TRBJ1-3; the D gene remains uncertain. The sequence in DNA is TGCGCCAGCAGCTTGGATCTGAACATTGGAAACACCATATATTTT. It translates to CASSLDLNIGNTIYF.